The next 20 T cell receptor beta chains were all read from a single sample in a study of cytomegalovirus exposure and HLA in healthy donors. Vbeta (60) and Jbeta (13) primers were used in the PCR. Repertoires were generated with immunoSEQ multiplex PCR, while TCRdb's copy carries only in-frame clones and drops some. There are roughly 160,000 clones in the sample; 75% occur only once, and less than 3% lies in the top ten. The sequencing input was PBMCs. Receptor source: a female donor in good health and CMV-seronegative.

The rearrangement joins TRBV6-5 to TRBJ1-2; possibly TRBD1 for D (5 bases). CDR1 is MNHEY, CDR2 SVGAGI, per germline. Trimming removed 6 bases from V and 9 bases from J, with 11 bases in between. This CDR3 has 11 residues. CDR3 sequence reads: CASSGGSRYTF. The CDR3 coding sequence is TGTGCCAGCAGCGGGGGGAGCCGCTACACCTTC.

The chain carries TRBV27 and TRBJ2-1; 8 bases are shared with TRBD2. J gave up 9 bases and V 2 bases, and 12 bases lay outside the gene matches. The germline V gene has CDR1 MNHEY and CDR2 SMNVEV (reference sequence). The CDR3 covers 16 residues. The CDR3 region is CASSLAAGAISGEQFF. CDR3 bases: TGTGCCAGCAGTTTAGCAGCGGGGGCGATATCGGGTGAGCAGTTCTTC.

The sample holds many counts of this clone. The chain recombines TRBV28 with TRBJ2-5, with TRBD1 matching 9 bases. The CDR3 extends over 16 amino acids. CDR1 and CDR2 from the germline V gene are MDHEN and SYDVKM. V shed 4 bases and J 4 bases; nucleotides not matched to a gene: 10. The CDR3 spells CASSSKQGAHRETQYF. The CDR3 region has the DNA TGTGCCAGCAGTTCCAAACAGGGGGCCCACCGAGAGACCCAGTACTTC.

V gene TRBV9 combines with J gene TRBJ2-6; the match to TRBD1 covers 9 bases. The CDR3 extends over 16 amino acids. Germline trimming cut 3 bases from V and 4 bases from J; bases unmatched to any gene: 5. In germline, CDR1 is SGDLS, CDR2 YYNGEE. The CDR3 reads CASSDDRGYGANVLTF. The CDR3, as DNA: TGTGCCAGCAGCGACGACAGGGGGTACGGGGCCAACGTCCTGACTTTC.

The chain is built from TRBV28 and TRBJ2-3, with TRBD1 identical over 8 bases. V lost 3 bases, J lost 0 bases, and 2 bases stayed unmatched. The CDR3 extends over 15 amino acids. Germline V gene sequence: CDR1 MDHEN, CDR2 SYDVKM. CDR3 sequence (DNA): TGTGCCAGCAGTTTGTACAGGGGGAGCACAGATACGCAGTATTTT. This encodes CASSLYRGSTDTQYF.

V is TRBV27 and J is TRBJ2-1; TRBD2 aligns across 9 bases. The germline gives CDR1 MNHEY, CDR2 SMNVEV (reference sequence). The CDR3 is made up of 15 amino acids. V lost 8 bases to trimming and J lost 1 base; unmatched junction nucleotides: 6. The CDR3 coding sequence is TGTGCCAGCTCCGGGCTAGCGGGATCCTACAATGAGCAGTTCTTC. This sequence encodes CASSGLAGSYNEQFF.

The chain is built from TRBV27 and TRBJ1-5; maybe TRBD1 (5 bases). Trimming took off 3 bases at V and 8 bases at J, with 14 bases between the two ends. The CDR3 spans 14 residues. Germline CDR1 and CDR2: MNHEY and SMNVEV (reference sequence). As DNA, the CDR3 is TGTGCCAGCAGTTTTCGGGGGAATCAGGAGCCCCAGCATTTT. This translates into CASSFRGNQEPQHF.

This chain connects TRBV6-1 to TRBJ2-7, with TRBD1 identical over 7 bases. Germline CDR1 is MNHNS and CDR2 is SASEGT. The length of the CDR3 is 13 residues. V was clipped by 11 bases and J by 3 bases; unmatched bases: 10. The CDR3 sequence is CAADRDRLYEQYF. In DNA, the CDR3 is TGTGCCGCGGACCGGGACAGACTCTACGAGCAGTACTTC.

J is TRBJ2-3 and V is TRBV4-1; 13 nucleotides line up with TRBD2. Germline V gene lookup returns CDR1 MGHRA and CDR2 YSYEKL. With 0 bases clipped from V and 1 base from J, the junction kept 7 bases outside the gene matches. CDR3 length: 19 amino acids. The CDR3 nucleotides read TGCGCCAGCAGCCAAGAATCGGGACTAGCGGGGTATGGCACAGATACGCAGTATTTT. Its protein product is CASSQESGLAGYGTDTQYF.

J is TRBJ2-2 and V is TRBV30; 8 nucleotides agree with TRBD1. Unmatched junction bases numbered 3, after V lost 5 bases and J lost 1 base. The CDR3 sequence is 14 residues long. Germline loops: CDR1 GTSNPN, CDR2 SVGIG (reference sequence). CDR3 sequence reads: CAWDDRGNTGELFF. The CDR3 DNA follows: TGTGCCTGGGACGACAGGGGGAACACCGGGGAGCTGTTTTTT.

This clone was observed a few times. The CDR3 reads CAISTGTDTEAFF. The CDR3, as DNA: TGTGCCATCAGTACAGGGACGGACACTGAAGCTTTCTTT. V usage is TRBV10-3 and J usage is TRBJ1-1, with D perhaps TRBD1 (6 bases). Deletions cut 5 bases from V and 3 bases from J, with 10 bases between. The length of the CDR3 is 13 residues. The germline gives CDR1 ENHRY, CDR2 SYGVKD.

The chain joins TRBV18 to TRBJ1-1; 9 positions agree with TRBD1. The germline CDR1 and CDR2 sequences are KGHSH and LQKENI. The CDR3 covers 12 residues. V was pared by 5 bases and J by 6 bases, with 1 base of the junction left unmatched. CDR3 amino acids: CASSRQGAEAFF. The DNA for the CDR3 is TGTGCCAGCTCAAGACAGGGGGCTGAAGCTTTCTTT.

The chain is built from TRBV7-9 and TRBJ1-5; no clear D. The CDR3 covers 12 residues. The V gene lost 4 bases and the J gene lost 9 bases, with 10 bases spanning the gap. Germline lookup yields CDR1 SEHNR and CDR2 FQNEAQ (reference sequence). The CDR3 reads CASSWVRGPQHF. The DNA of the CDR3 is TGTGCCAGCAGCTGGGTCAGAGGGCCCCAGCATTTT. Based on the CDR3 plus reference TRBV7-9 and TRBJ1-5, the full variable domain is DTGVSQNPRHKITKRGQNVTFRCDPISEHNRLYWYRQTLGQGPEFLTYFQNEAQLEKSRLLSDRFSAERPKGSFSTLEIQRTEQGDSAMYLCASSWVRGPQHFGDGTRLSIL.

The V and J genes are TRBV6-1 and TRBJ1-4; D is uncertain. Trimming shortened V by 7 bases and J by 4 bases, and 10 bases separated the two germline ends. Germline V gene data show CDR1 as MNHNS and CDR2 as SASEGT. The CDR3 runs 13 residues. The CDR3 loop is CASNSVFNEKLFF. DNA for the CDR3: TGTGCCAGCAACTCCGTCTTTAATGAAAAACTGTTTTTT.

The genes are TRBV7-9 and TRBJ2-1; the match to TRBD2 covers 10 bases. The CDR3 covers 18 residues. Germline V CDR1 and CDR2: SEHNR, FQNEAQ (reference sequence). The trim removed 3 bases at V and 4 bases at J, leaving 12 bases unmatched. The CDR3 coding sequence is TGTGCCAGCAGCTTGAGGGGGGCTAGCGGGAGTCGGTACAATGAGCAGTTCTTC. This encodes CASSLRGASGSRYNEQFF.

The rearrangement links TRBV4-1 to TRBJ1-2; the D gene is possibly TRBD1 (5 bases). In germline, CDR1 is MGHRA, CDR2 YSYEKL. Trimming shortened V by 3 bases and J by 8 bases, and 13 bases separated the two germline ends. CDR3 length equals 13 residues. CDR3 DNA sequence: TGCGCCAGCAGCCAGGCTGGGGGGGAAGGCTACACCTTC. Protein: CASSQAGGEGYTF.

V and J are TRBV28 and TRBJ1-1, with TRBD1 identical over 7 bases. Germline values: CDR1 MDHEN, CDR2 SYDVKM. CDR3 length equals 14 residues. With V trimmed by 6 bases and J by 1 base, 5 bases remained unmatched. The CDR3 coding sequence is TGTGCCAGCAGGCCCTACAGGGGGAACACTGAAGCTTTCTTT. As protein: CASRPYRGNTEAFF.

Only one count was recorded for this clone. The CDR3 DNA is TGCGCCAGCAGCCAGGAGGGTGGGGAGCTGTTTTTT. It codes for CASSQEGGELFF. This rearrangement joins TRBV4-3 to TRBJ2-2; a weak D match, TRBD2 (6 bases). Trimming took off 3 bases at V and 8 bases at J, with 7 bases between the two ends. Germline loops: CDR1 LGHNA, CDR2 YSLEER. The CDR3 is 12 amino acids.

The chain links TRBV11-3 to TRBJ1-1, with D perhaps TRBD1 (5 bases). The length of the CDR3 is 13 residues. V lost 5 bases and J 2 bases, leaving 9 bases between the germline ends. Germline V gene lookup returns CDR1 SGHNT and CDR2 YENEEA. The CDR3 coding sequence is TGTGCCAGCAGCCAGGGCCGTAACACTGAAGCTTTCTTT. Translating it yields CASSQGRNTEAFF.

This clone was detected once. V gene TRBV30 combines with J gene TRBJ2-7; D unresolved. Deletions cut 0 bases from V and 0 bases from J, with 12 bases between. Germline CDR1 and CDR2: GTSNPN and SVGIG (reference sequence). CDR3 length: 15 residues. The CDR3 region is CAWSVPGSSSYEQYF. For the CDR3, the DNA is TGTGCCTGGAGTGTACCAGGATCAAGCTCCTACGAGCAGTACTTC.